This record covers a single T cell receptor (beta chain). Its matching antigen is unknown. 13 Jbeta primers and 60 Vbeta primers were used for the PCR. In the original workflow: A follow-up analysis tallied around 80 million unique TCR beta chains, approximately 10 million shared. Profiling relied on immunoSEQ multiplex PCR, and the TCRdb table lists in-frame clones only, not all of them. V, J and clone size reflect that table, while D and trimming were determined from the DNA. The sample comprises about 140,000 clones, 65% to 85% of which are singletons, and more than 0.85% rests with the top ten. These data originate in a study of cytomegalovirus exposure and HLA in healthy donors. Study-wide findings and caveats: Among TCR beta chains, those listed as cytomegalovirus-associated numbered about 150. The likely explanation for a cluster of highly shared sequence variants was sequencing artifact.

Between the trimmed V and J ends, which lost 9 bases and 4 bases, there was a span of 19 bases. The CDR3 has 14 amino acids. Per germline, CDR1 SGHTS and CDR2 YDEGEE. This sequence joins TRBV5-8 and TRBJ1-2, with D possibly being TRBD1 (6 bases). This clonotype originated in a man younger than 30 in good health and CMV-seronegative. The source material was PBMCs. The CDR3 reads CATEGGARPYGYTF. The CDR3 coding sequence is TGTGCCACCGAGGGGGGGGCGAGGCCCTATGGCTACACCTTC.